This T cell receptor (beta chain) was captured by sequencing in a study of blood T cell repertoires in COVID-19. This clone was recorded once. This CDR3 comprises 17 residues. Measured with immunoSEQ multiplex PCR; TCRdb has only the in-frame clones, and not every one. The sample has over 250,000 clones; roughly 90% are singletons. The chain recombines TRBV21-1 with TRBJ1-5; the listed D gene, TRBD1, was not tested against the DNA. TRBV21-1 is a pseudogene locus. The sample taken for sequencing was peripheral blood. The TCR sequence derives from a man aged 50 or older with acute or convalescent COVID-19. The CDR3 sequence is CASSKAMYSYSNQPQHF. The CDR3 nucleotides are TGTGCCAGCAGCAAAGCTATGTACAGCTATAGCAATCAGCCCCAGCATTTT.